This T cell receptor (beta chain) was recovered during a study of regulatory T cells in long-lasting Graves disease. Background on the study: Persistence in Graves' disease required over 5 years of antithyroid drugs plus positive TSH receptor antibodies.

CDR3 length equals 16 residues. With 4 bases clipped from V and 4 bases from J, the junction kept 10 bases outside the gene matches. Overall study results and limits: Blood alone, not thyroid tissue, was studied. Few sampled subjects may have lowered accuracy.

CDR3-region Arm-PCR and iRepertoire HTBI primers produced the TCR beta libraries. TCRdb called the multiplex PCR reads again in MiXCR, with one record for every CDR3 protein. The sample yields about 430,000 distinct CDR3 sequences, around 20% seen once. Many counts were recorded for this clonotype. Its antigen is not identified. The time point: persistent/refractory GD, antithyroid drugs over 5 years with positive TRAb. Isolated PBMC RNA provided the starting material for the TCR library. Patients with Graves' disease were diagnosed by American Thyroid Association guidelines. The chain employs TRBV12-3 or TRBV12-4 and TRBJ2-7; 10 bases are shared with TRBD2. Sequences were derived from peripheral blood mononuclear cells (PBMCs), sampled when the disease was refractory, from a patient treated with antithyroid drugs. The source is a female donor with Graves disease. The CDR3 sequence is CASSSASSGRLYEQYF. The CDR3 DNA reads TGTGCCAGCAGTTCTGCCTCTAGCGGGAGACTGTACGAGCAGTACTTC.